The T cell receptor (beta chain) under discussion was sequenced for a study of CXCR3-negative and CXCR3-positive naive CD8 T cells. Study-level background: Each library gave roughly 1.5 +/- 0.3 million of roughly 130 million TRB reads.

Per the germline V gene, CDR1 is MNHEY and CDR2 is SMNVEV (reference sequence). This CDR3 spans 14 amino acids. Turning to this clonotype: Its target is not known.

UMI-labeled TRB cDNA libraries were prepared by 5' RACE. TCRdb re-called the 5' RACE reads; every CDR3 protein appears as one record, without DNA. The table lists 140,000 to 150,000 distinct CDR3 sequences. Study-level points and caveats: When CXCR3-positive naive cells were set against CXCR3-negative naive cells, the former had more hydrophobic TRB CDR3s.

The source material was naive CXCR3+ CD8+ T cells from blood. Documented subset: CD45RO-CCR7+CD27+CD95- naive CD8+ T cells expressing CXCR3 (TNR3+). The chain recombines TRBV27 with TRBJ2-3; TCRdb proposes TRBD2, but this gene call is untestable without DNA. The TCR sequence derives from a human donor in good health. Some clones in this sample may be carry-over from other donors' samples. CDR3 sequence reads: CASSLGLKGNTQYF.